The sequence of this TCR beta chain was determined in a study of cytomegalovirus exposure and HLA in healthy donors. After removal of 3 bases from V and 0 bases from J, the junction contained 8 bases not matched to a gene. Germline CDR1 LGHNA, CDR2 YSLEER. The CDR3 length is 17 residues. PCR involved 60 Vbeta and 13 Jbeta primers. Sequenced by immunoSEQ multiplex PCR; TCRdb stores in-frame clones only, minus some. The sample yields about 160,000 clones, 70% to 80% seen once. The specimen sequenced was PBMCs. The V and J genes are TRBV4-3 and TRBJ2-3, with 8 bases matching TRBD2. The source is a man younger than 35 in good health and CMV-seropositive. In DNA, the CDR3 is TGCGCCAGCAGCCAGCTGAGTAGCGGGATTAGCACAGATACGCAGTATTTT. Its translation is CASSQLSSGISTDTQYF.